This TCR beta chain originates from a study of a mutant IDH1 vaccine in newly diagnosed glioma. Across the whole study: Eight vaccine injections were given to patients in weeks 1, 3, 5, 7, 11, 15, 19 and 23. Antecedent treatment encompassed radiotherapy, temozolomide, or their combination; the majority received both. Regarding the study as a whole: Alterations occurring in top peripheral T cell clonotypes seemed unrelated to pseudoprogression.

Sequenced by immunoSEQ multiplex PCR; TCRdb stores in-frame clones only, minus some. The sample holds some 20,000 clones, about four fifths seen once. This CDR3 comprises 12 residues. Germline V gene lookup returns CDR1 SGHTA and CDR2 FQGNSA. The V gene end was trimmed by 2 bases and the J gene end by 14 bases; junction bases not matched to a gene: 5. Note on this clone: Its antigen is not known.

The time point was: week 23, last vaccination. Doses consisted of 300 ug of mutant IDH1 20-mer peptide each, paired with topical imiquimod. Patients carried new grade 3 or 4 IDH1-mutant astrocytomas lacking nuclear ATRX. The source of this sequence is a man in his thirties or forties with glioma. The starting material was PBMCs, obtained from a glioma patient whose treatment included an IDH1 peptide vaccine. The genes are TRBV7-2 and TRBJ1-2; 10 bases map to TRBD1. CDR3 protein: CASSLMDRGYTF. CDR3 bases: TGTGCCAGCAGCTTAATGGACAGGGGGTATACCTTC.